This T cell receptor beta chain is from a study of beta chain features in type 1 diabetes. Study-wide results and caveats: VDJ junctions from patients with type 1 diabetes contained fewer insertions and more deletions. The influence of HLA type on TCRB rearrangement stayed undetermined. Type 1 diabetes patients had moderately but significantly shorter TCRB CDR3s in all four CD4+ subsets. PCR could preferentially amplify shorter templates, alike in patients and controls.

Looked up from germline, CDR1 is LNHDA and CDR2 is SQIVND (reference sequence). The ends were cut back, 0 bases at V and 8 bases at J, with 5 bases in the middle. This CDR3 has 12 residues. Isolated RNA was reverse transcribed in full, so expressed TCRB transcripts were sequenced. The assay was immunoSEQ multiplex PCR, and TCRdb's table has in-frame clones only and misses some. The profile shows 95,000 to 150,000 clones, 16% of them singletons. In its sample, this clone was seen a few times. The antigen remains undetermined. Naive, central memory, regulatory and stem cell-like memory cells within the CD4+ compartment were sorted using CD45RO/CCR7/CD25/CD127/CD95/CD27.

Input material: central memory CD4+ T cells from blood. The genes are TRBV19 and TRBJ2-1, with D hard to call. This receptor was obtained from a man aged 25-45 years with type 1 diabetes. CDR3 region: CASSIEQDEQFF. DNA for the CDR3: TGTGCCAGTAGTATAGAGCAGGATGAGCAGTTCTTC.